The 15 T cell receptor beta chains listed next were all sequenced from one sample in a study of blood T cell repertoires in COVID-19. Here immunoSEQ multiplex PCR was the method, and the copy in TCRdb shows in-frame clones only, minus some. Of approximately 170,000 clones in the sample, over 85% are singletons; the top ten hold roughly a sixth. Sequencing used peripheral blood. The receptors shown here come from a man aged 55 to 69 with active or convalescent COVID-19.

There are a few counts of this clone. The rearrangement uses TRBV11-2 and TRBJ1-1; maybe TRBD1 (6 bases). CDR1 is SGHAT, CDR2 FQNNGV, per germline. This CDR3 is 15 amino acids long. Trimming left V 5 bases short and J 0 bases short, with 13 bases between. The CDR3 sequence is CASSLPTGLNTEAFF. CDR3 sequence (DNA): TGTGCCAGCAGCCTACCAACAGGGTTGAACACTGAAGCTTTCTTT.

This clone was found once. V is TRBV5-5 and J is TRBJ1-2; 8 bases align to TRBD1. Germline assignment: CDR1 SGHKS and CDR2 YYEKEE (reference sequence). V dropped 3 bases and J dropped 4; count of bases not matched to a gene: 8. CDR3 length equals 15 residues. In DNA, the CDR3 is TGTGCCAGCAGCTCCTCCGGGACAGGCCCCTATGGCTACACCTTC. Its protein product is CASSSSGTGPYGYTF.

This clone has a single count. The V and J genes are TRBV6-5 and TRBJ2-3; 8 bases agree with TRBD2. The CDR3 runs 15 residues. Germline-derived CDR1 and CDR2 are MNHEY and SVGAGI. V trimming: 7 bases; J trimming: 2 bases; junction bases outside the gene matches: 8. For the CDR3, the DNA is TGTGCCAGCACCCTCGGGACTAGATACACAGATACGCAGTATTTT. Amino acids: CASTLGTRYTDTQYF.

In DNA form, the CDR3 reads TGTGCCAGCAGTGAAGTGGGACAGGGGGGTGCTTCCGAGCAGTACTTC. It yields the protein CASSEVGQGGASEQYF. The chain employs TRBV6-1 and TRBJ2-7, with 11 bases that match TRBD1. V lost 1 base, J lost 6 bases, and 8 bases stayed unmatched. CDR3 length: 16 residues. Germline loops: CDR1 MNHNS, CDR2 SASEGT.

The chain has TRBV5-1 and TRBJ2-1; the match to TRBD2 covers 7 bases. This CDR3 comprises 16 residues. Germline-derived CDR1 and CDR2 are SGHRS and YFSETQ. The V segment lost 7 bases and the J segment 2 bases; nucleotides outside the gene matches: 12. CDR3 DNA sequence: TGCGCCAGCGTACCAGTTAGCGGGTACGCCTACAATGAGCAGTTCTTC. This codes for CASVPVSGYAYNEQFF.

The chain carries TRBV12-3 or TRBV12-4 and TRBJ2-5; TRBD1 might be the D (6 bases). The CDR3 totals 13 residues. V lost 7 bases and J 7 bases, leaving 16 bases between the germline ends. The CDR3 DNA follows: TGTGCCAGCACCATCAGGGGCTTGGGGACCCAGTACTTC. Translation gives CASTIRGLGTQYF.

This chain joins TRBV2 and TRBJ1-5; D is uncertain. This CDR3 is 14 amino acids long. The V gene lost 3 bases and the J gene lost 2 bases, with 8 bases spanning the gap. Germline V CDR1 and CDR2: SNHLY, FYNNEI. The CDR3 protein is CASSDVLGNQPQHF. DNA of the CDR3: TGTGCCAGCAGTGACGTCTTAGGCAATCAGCCCCAGCATTTT.

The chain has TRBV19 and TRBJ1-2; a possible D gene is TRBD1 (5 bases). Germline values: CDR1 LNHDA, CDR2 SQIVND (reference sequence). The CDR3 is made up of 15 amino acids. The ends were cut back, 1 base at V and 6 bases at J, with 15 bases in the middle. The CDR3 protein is CASSIVRGSFNGYTF. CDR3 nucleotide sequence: TGTGCCAGTAGTATAGTGCGGGGGAGCTTCAATGGCTACACCTTC.

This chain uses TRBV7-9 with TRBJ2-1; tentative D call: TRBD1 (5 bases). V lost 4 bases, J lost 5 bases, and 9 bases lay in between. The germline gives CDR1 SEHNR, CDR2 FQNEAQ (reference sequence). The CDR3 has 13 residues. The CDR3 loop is CASSSQGDNEQFF. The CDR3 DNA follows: TGTGCCAGCAGCTCCCAAGGGGACAATGAGCAGTTCTTC.

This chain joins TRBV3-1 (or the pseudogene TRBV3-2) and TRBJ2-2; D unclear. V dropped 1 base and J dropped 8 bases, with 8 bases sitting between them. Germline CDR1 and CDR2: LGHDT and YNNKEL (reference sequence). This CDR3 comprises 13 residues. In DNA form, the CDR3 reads TGTGCCAGCAGCCAAGGCGGCGCAGGGGAGCTGTTTTTT. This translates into CASSQGGAGELFF.

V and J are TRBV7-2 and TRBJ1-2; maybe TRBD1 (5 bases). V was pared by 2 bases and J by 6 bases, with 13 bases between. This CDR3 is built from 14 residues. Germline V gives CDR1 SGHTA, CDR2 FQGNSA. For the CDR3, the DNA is TGTGCCAGCAGCTTAAGCCCAGGGTATCATGGCTACACCTTC. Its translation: CASSLSPGYHGYTF. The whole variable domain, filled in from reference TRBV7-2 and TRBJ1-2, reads GAGVSQSPSNKVTEKGKDVELRCDPISGHTALYWYRQSLGQGLEFLIYFQGNSAPDKSGLPSDRFSAERTGGSVSTLTIQRTQQEDSAVYLCASSLSPGYHGYTFGSGTRLTVV.

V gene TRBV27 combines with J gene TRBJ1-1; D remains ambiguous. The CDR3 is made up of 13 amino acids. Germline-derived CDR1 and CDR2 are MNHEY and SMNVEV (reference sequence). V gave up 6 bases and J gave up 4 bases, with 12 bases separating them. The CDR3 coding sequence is TGTGCCAGCAGACTTACCCGAATCACTGAAGCTTTCTTT. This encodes CASRLTRITEAFF.

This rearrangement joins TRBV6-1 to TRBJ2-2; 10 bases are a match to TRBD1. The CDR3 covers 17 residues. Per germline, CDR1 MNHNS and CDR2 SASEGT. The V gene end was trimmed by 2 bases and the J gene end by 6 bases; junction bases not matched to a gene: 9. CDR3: CASSERGPGTGAGELFF. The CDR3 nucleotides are TGTGCCAGCAGTGAACGGGGCCCCGGGACAGGGGCCGGGGAGCTGTTTTTT.

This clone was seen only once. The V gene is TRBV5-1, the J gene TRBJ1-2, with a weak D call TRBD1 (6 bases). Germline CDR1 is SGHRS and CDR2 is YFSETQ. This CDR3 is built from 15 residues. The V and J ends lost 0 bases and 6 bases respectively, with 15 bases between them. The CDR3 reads CASSLGPTGFDGYTF. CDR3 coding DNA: TGCGCCAGCAGCTTGGGGCCTACAGGGTTCGATGGCTACACCTTC.

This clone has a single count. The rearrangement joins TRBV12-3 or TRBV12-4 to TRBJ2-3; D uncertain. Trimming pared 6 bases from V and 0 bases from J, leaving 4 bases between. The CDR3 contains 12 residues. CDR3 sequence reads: CASSPSTDTQYF. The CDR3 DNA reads TGTGCCAGCAGCCCTAGCACAGATACGCAGTATTTT.